This T cell receptor beta chain was found in a study of a mutant IDH1 vaccine in newly diagnosed glioma listed by TCRdb under 2021. Background on the whole study: Eight vaccinations were administered to patients in weeks 1, 3, 5, 7, 11, 15, 19 and 23, corresponding to visits V03 through V10. Vaccination started 4-6 weeks after radiotherapy alone, or was given together with temozolomide cycles in the groups whose treatment included chemotherapy. Of the roughly 34 treated patients, 62.5% were male and approximately 40% were female, and a mean age of 40.4 years was recorded. Before enrollment, patients had received standard therapy of radiotherapy alone, temozolomide alone, or radiochemotherapy with temozolomide; most received the combination. Peripheral blood was drawn at six visits: V03 (baseline), V05, V07, V10, V12 and V13. Longitudinal TCRB deep sequencing was done for some 25 treated patients, wherever samples were available for exploratory analyses. The research as a whole found: Immune responses induced by the vaccine were seen in around 94% of patients across multiple MHC alleles. Availability determined which PBMC samples were chosen for TCRB deep sequencing. Pseudoprogression appeared unrelated to alterations in the top peripheral T cell clonotypes detected by TCRB sequencing. According to the authors, sample limitations meant that analyses of patient blood samples could not be reproduced.

The receptor library was made with the immunoSEQ multiplex PCR assay. Rearranged TCR beta chain sequences were amplified using the hsTCRB Kit according to the manufacturer's protocol. An Illumina MiSeq was used to sequence the TCRB libraries. The published analysis was carried out like this. The kit vendor's proprietary platform handled demultiplexing, trimming and gene mapping. The table comes from immuneACCESS by way of TCRdb, which keeps in-frame sequences with V and J called. Part of the clones is missing from these tables; in studies checked, under half for an unresolved V gene and the rest for unknown reasons. For V, J and clone size, that table is used; D and trimming come from the DNA. Across this sample there are 50,000 to 85,000 clones, with around 82% seen only once. The top ten clones comprise 13% of the sample. CDR1 and CDR2 are read off the germline V gene (reference sequence) as MNHEY and SMNVEV. The CDR3 starts with the cysteine, ends with the phenylalanine, and has 15 residues. Only CDR3 DNA remains: 45 bases, in frame from the first base. The trim is 8 bases for V and 0 bases for J, with a gap of 14 bases between the germline ends.

Note on this clone: It lacks a known antigen. Within one base of it there is no much larger clone, and no base qualities were kept.

This specimen's time point label, interpreted: week 23, last vaccination. Each vaccine dose was 300 ug of a 20-mer mutant IDH1 peptide in Montanide, given subcutaneously with topical imiquimod. All donors had newly diagnosed IDH1-mutant astrocytomas of WHO grade 3 or 4 that showed loss of nuclear ATRX. The samples were drawn from NOA16, a multicentre, single-arm, open-label phase I trial in Germany that tested a mutant IDH1 peptide vaccine in humans for the first time. The DNeasy Blood and Tissue Kit was used to extract genomic DNA from EDTA blood for TCRB sequencing. The chain is encoded by TRBV27 joined to TRBJ1-3; no D gene can be assigned with confidence. The starting material was PBMCs, obtained from a glioma patient whose treatment included an IDH1 peptide vaccine. The source is a man between 18 and 35 years old with glioma. CDR3 reads: CASARGKASGNTIYF. The DNA sequence is TGTGCCAGCGCCCGAGGTAAAGCCTCTGGAAACACCATATATTTT.